The present T cell receptor beta chain was sequenced within a study of CXCR4 blockade with PD-1 therapy in pancreatic cancer. These archived tumors were resected from patients never given neoadjuvant therapy beforehand. Only in-frame clones appear in the TCRdb table, and some are missing; sequencing was by immunoSEQ multiplex PCR. The table includes 2,500 to 3,500 clones, approximately 42% detected once. This clone was picked up a small number of times. The material sequenced was tumor tissue. This receptor was taken from a human donor with pancreatic ductal adenocarcinoma.

The CDR3 region has the DNA TGTGCCAGCAGTTACGATTCCAATGAGCAGTTCTTC. This sequence encodes CASSYDSNEQFF. This chain links TRBV6-8 with TRBJ2-1; no definite D call. CDR1 and CDR2 from the germline V gene are MNHGY and SAAAGT. Trimming removed 2 bases from V and 6 bases from J, with 5 bases in between. The CDR3 totals 12 residues.